This entry lists 7 T cell receptor beta chains sequenced from one sample in a study of blood T cell repertoires in COVID-19. Using immunoSEQ multiplex PCR, the repertoire was profiled, and TCRdb retains in-frame clones only, with some absent. The sample shows about 200,000 clones, around four fifths of them seen only once. Sequenced input: PBMCs or T cells enriched from blood (not recorded which). Receptors were obtained from a man in his forties or fifties who had recovered from COVID-19.

V gene TRBV7-2 combines with J gene TRBJ2-2; TRBD1 matches 7 bases. Germline-derived CDR1 and CDR2 are SGHTA and FQGNSA. With V trimmed by 10 bases and J by 2 bases, 10 bases remained unmatched. This CDR3 has 15 amino acids. CDR3 DNA: TGTGCCATCGGCAGGGGGACGGCAAACACCGGGGAGCTGTTTTTT. Translated: CAIGRGTANTGELFF.

The rearrangement uses TRBV19 and TRBJ1-1; TRBD1 might be the D (6 bases). V was clipped by 4 bases and J by 3 bases, with 12 bases between them. This CDR3 contains 14 residues. Germline V gene sequence: CDR1 LNHDA, CDR2 SQIVND (reference sequence). CDR3: CASSTIQGDTEAFF. The CDR3 region has the DNA TGTGCCAGTAGTACAATACAGGGTGACACTGAAGCTTTCTTT.

This CDR3 is CASLIRGTAWANTEAFF. Here the CDR3 DNA reads TGTGCCAGTCTAATCAGGGGGACAGCGTGGGCGAACACTGAAGCTTTCTTT. The chain combines TRBV19 with TRBJ1-1; 7 bases map to TRBD1. J was trimmed by 1 base and V by 8 bases; bases with no gene match: 16. This CDR3 region has 17 residues. CDR1 and CDR2 from the germline V gene are LNHDA and SQIVND (reference sequence).

The rearrangement links TRBV6-2 or TRBV6-3 to TRBJ2-7, with D perhaps TRBD1 (5 bases). The germline V and J ends were trimmed by 3 bases and 0 bases, with 12 bases remaining between them. This CDR3 is built from 15 residues. CDR1 is MNHEY and CDR2 is SVGEGT in the germline V gene. In DNA form, the CDR3 reads TGTGCCAGCAGTTATGACAGCACCAACTCCTACGAGCAGTACGTC. Its protein is CASSYDSTNSYEQYV.

The V gene is TRBV4-1, the J gene TRBJ2-5; no reliable D call. The CDR3 has 13 residues. Per the germline V gene, CDR1 is MGHRA and CDR2 is YSYEKL. Trimming stripped 4 bases from V and 9 bases from J, with 15 bases between. CDR3 sequence reads: CASSLEPQSAQYF. CDR3 DNA sequence: TGCGCCAGCAGCCTTGAACCCCAATCGGCCCAGTACTTC.

The chain is built from TRBV29-1 and TRBJ2-1; TRBD2 aligns across 7 bases. The CDR3 loop spans 14 amino acids. CDR1 is SQVTM and CDR2 is ANQGSEA in the germline V gene. The ends lost 7 bases at V and 3 bases at J; junction bases unmatched: 9. The CDR3 DNA is TGCAGCGCCGGGCGGGAGTTCGTCTACAATGAGCAGTTCTTC. This gives the protein CSAGREFVYNEQFF.

The chain recombines TRBV28 with TRBJ2-6; D remains ambiguous. Germline-derived CDR1 and CDR2 are MDHEN and SYDVKM. Trimming pared 6 bases from V and 0 bases from J, leaving 9 bases between. CDR3 length: 15 amino acids. CDR3 in DNA: TGTGCCAGCAGACCGTACAGCTCTGGGGCCAACGTCCTGACTTTC. Its translation: CASRPYSSGANVLTF. Full variable domain (remainder filled in from reference TRBV28 and TRBJ2-6): DVKVTQSSRYLVKRTGEKVFLECVQDMDHENMFWYRQDPGLGLRLIYFSYDVKMKEKGDIPEGYSVSREKKERFSLILESASTNQTSMYLCASRPYSSGANVLTFGAGSRLTVL.